These 25 T cell receptor beta chains were all obtained from the same sample, sequenced in a study of vaccination and CD4 T cells after COVID-19. Cultured CD4+ T-cell DNA underwent Oncomine TCR Beta short-read sequencing. TCRdb fed the PCR reads into MiXCR, producing one record per CDR3 protein. This table holds roughly 15,000 distinct CDR3 sequences, 52% found once. Antigen specificity for these receptors is unknown. The time point is: late sampling 161 to 241 days after vaccination in three convalescent patients. Described treatment: approximately 9-day PBMC culture with coronavirus spike peptide pools or control peptides (ViraFEST assay). The sequences come from CD4+ T cells from blood, cultured in vitro, collected about 7 months after SARS-CoV-2 vaccination. The receptors were gathered from a human donor who had recovered from COVID-19.

A few counts support this clonotype. The chain has TRBV20-1 and TRBJ2-2; 10 bases are a match to TRBD1. Germline CDR1 DFQATT, CDR2 SNEGSKA (reference sequence). The CDR3 totals 14 residues. Germline trimming cut 4 bases from V and 5 bases from J; bases unmatched to any gene: 4. The CDR3 nucleotides are TGCAGTGCTACTGACAGGGGGCGGACCGGGGAGCTGTTTTTT. Residues: CSATDRGRTGELFF.

This sequence joins TRBV14 and TRBJ1-6; D is undetermined. V shed 4 bases and J shed 8 bases, with 12 bases lying between them. The CDR3 totals 14 residues. Germline V gene sequence: CDR1 SGHDN, CDR2 FVKESK. In DNA, the CDR3 is TGTGCCAGCAGCCCACATGTCGGAGATTCACCCCTCCACTTT. Protein: CASSPHVGDSPLHF.

This clonotype is categorized as medium-sized (0.01 to 0.1%). CDR3 amino acids: CASSPAAGQIYGYTF. DNA for the CDR3: TGTGCCAGCAGCCCGGCCGCGGGACAGATCTATGGCTACACCTTC. The chain has TRBV27 and TRBJ1-2, with TRBD1 matching over 7 bases. V lost 6 bases and J lost 4; bases outside the gene matches: 11. Germline CDR1 and CDR2: MNHEY and SMNVEV (reference sequence). The CDR3 contains 15 residues.

This clonotype showed up just a few times. V gene TRBV7-2 combines with J gene TRBJ1-2; 9 bases match TRBD1. The germline V gene has CDR1 SGHTA and CDR2 FQGNSA. CDR3 size: 15 residues. The trim removed 4 bases at V and 4 bases at J, leaving 7 bases unmatched. The CDR3 DNA reads TGTGCCAGCAGCTCAAACAGGGGGCGCGTCTATGGCTACACCTTC. It encodes CASSSNRGRVYGYTF.

J is TRBJ1-5 and V is TRBV4-2; D gene uncertain. CDR3 length equals 15 residues. CDR1 is LGHNA, CDR2 YNFKEQ, per germline. V lost 4 bases and J 2 bases, leaving 12 bases between the germline ends. CDR3 DNA sequence: TGTGCCAGCAGCCCTCTGAGAGAGGGCAATCAGCCCCAGCATTTT. Residues: CASSPLREGNQPQHF.

This clonotype has a single count. V is TRBV7-9 and J is TRBJ1-1; D gene unclear. CDR1 and CDR2 (germline): SEHNR, FQNEAQ (reference sequence). With 3 bases removed from V and 2 bases from J, the gap between germline ends came to 13 bases. This CDR3 spans 15 amino acids. This CDR3 reads CASSFLVGGNTEAFF. In nucleotides, the CDR3 is TGTGCCAGCAGCTTTCTCGTGGGAGGAAACACTGAAGCTTTCTTT. Combining the CDR3 with reference TRBV7-9 and TRBJ1-1 gives the whole variable domain DTGVSQNPRHKITKRGQNVTFRCDPISEHNRLYWYRQTLGQGPEFLTYFQNEAQLEKSRLLSDRFSAERPKGSFSTLEIQRTEQGDSAMYLCASSFLVGGNTEAFFGQGTRLTVV.

This chain links TRBV11-2 with TRBJ2-3; 8 bases fit TRBD2. After removal of 4 bases from V and 2 bases from J, the junction contained 8 bases not matched to a gene. This CDR3 spans 16 amino acids. The germline gives CDR1 SGHAT, CDR2 FQNNGV. DNA for the CDR3: TGTGCCAGCAGCTCCTTAGCGGGGCACACCACAGATACGCAGTATTTT. Translating it yields CASSSLAGHTTDTQYF.

The chain employs TRBV15 and TRBJ1-5; D gene uncertain. CDR3 size: 16 residues. Germline V gene data show CDR1 as LNHNV and CDR2 as YYDKDF (reference sequence). Trimming stripped 0 bases from V and 3 bases from J, with 12 bases between. CDR3: CATSRDRGGANQPQHF. In DNA form, the CDR3 reads TGTGCCACCAGCAGAGATCGGGGAGGAGCCAATCAGCCCCAGCATTTT.

In nucleotides, the CDR3 is TGTGCCACCCGACCGGGAGGAAACACCATATATTTT. As protein: CATRPGGNTIYF. This rearrangement joins TRBV6-1 to TRBJ1-3; no clear D. The CDR3 is made up of 12 amino acids. Deletions cut 10 bases from V and 4 bases from J, with 11 bases between. The germline V gene has CDR1 MNHNS and CDR2 SASEGT.

V is TRBV30 and J is TRBJ1-1; D is unresolved. Per the germline V gene, CDR1 is GTSNPN and CDR2 is SVGIG (reference sequence). V was cut by 1 base and J by 7 bases, with 13 bases left in between. This CDR3 is 13 amino acids long. The CDR3 protein is CAWSEGLEGEAFF. For the CDR3, the DNA is TGTGCCTGGAGTGAGGGCCTCGAGGGTGAAGCTTTCTTT.

The chain is built from TRBV6-1 and TRBJ1-6; no reliable D call. V was pared by 5 bases and J by 12 bases, with 11 bases between. This CDR3 has 12 amino acids. Germline assignment: CDR1 MNHNS and CDR2 SASEGT. In DNA, the CDR3 is TGTGCCAGCAGTCAAATTGAGGGACCCCTCCACTTT. Its translation: CASSQIEGPLHF.

The chain has TRBV12-3 or TRBV12-4 and TRBJ2-3; TRBD1 matches 9 bases. J gave up 6 bases and V 6 bases, and 10 bases lay outside the gene matches. The length of the CDR3 is 15 residues. The CDR3 DNA follows: TGTGCCAGCAGCGAACCGGACAGGGGTAGGGATACGCAGTATTTT. The encoded protein is CASSEPDRGRDTQYF.

This clonotype was seen more than once but under ten times. The chain links TRBV15 to TRBJ2-5; 13 nucleotides match TRBD2. The germline V gene encodes CDR1 LNHNV and CDR2 YYDKDF (reference sequence). With V trimmed by 3 bases and J by 5 bases, 6 bases remained unmatched. This CDR3 is built from 16 residues. The chain's CDR3 is CATSSRLAGGRETQYF. DNA of the CDR3: TGTGCCACCAGCAGCCGACTAGCGGGGGGAAGGGAGACCCAGTACTTC.

The J gene is TRBJ1-2, the V gene TRBV10-3, with D possibly matching TRBD1 (5 bases). Per the germline V gene, CDR1 is ENHRY and CDR2 is SYGVKD. This CDR3 region has 13 residues. V dropped 0 bases and J dropped 7 bases, with 9 bases sitting between them. CDR3: CAISESRDGGYTF. CDR3 in DNA: TGTGCCATCAGTGAGTCGCGGGACGGTGGCTACACCTTC.

V is TRBV5-5 and J is TRBJ2-5; D is ambiguous. Trimming pared 3 bases from V and 4 bases from J, leaving 22 bases between. The CDR3 is 17 amino acids. Germline values: CDR1 SGHKS, CDR2 YYEKEE (reference sequence). DNA for the CDR3: TGTGCCAGCAGCTGGCCCCGGCGGTTGGACCGAGGAGAGACCCAGTACTTC. Translated, it gives CASSWPRRLDRGETQYF.

The gene calls are TRBV29-1 and TRBJ1-1; the match to TRBD1 covers 9 bases. The CDR3 length is 13 residues. CDR1 is SQVTM, CDR2 ANQGSEA, per germline. Trimming cost V 8 bases and J 5 bases; bases outside gene matches: 9. The CDR3 reads CSTIGTGLTEAFF. CDR3 sequence (DNA): TGCAGCACCATTGGGACAGGGTTAACTGAAGCTTTCTTT.

V gene TRBV20-1 combines with J gene TRBJ1-2; D is unresolved. V lost 0 bases and J 6 bases, leaving 8 bases between the germline ends. The germline CDR1 and CDR2 sequences are DFQATT and SNEGSKA (reference sequence). This CDR3 contains 12 residues. CDR3 residues: CSARDMEDGYTF. CDR3 nucleotide sequence: TGCAGTGCTAGAGATATGGAAGATGGCTACACCTTC.

The chain is built from TRBV11-3 and TRBJ2-5, with D possibly being TRBD1 (6 bases). CDR3 length equals 11 residues. V lost 5 bases, J lost 7 bases, and 8 bases lay in between. The germline gives CDR1 SGHNT, CDR2 YENEEA. DNA of the CDR3: TGTGCCAGCAGCCTAGGGGGGACCCAGTACTTC. The encoded protein is CASSLGGTQYF. Supplemented by reference TRBV11-3 and TRBJ2-5, the full variable domain reads EAGVVQSPRYKIIEKKQPVAFWCNPISGHNTLYWYLQNLGQGPELLIRYENEEAVDDSQLPKDRFSAERLKGVDSTLKIQPAELGDSAVYLCASSLGGTQYFGPGTRLLVL.

The J gene is TRBJ2-7, the V gene TRBV19; 9 bases are a match to TRBD2. The ends lost 5 bases at V and 1 base at J; junction bases unmatched: 9. Per the germline V gene, CDR1 is LNHDA and CDR2 is SQIVND (reference sequence). The CDR3 extends over 16 amino acids. Here the CDR3 reads CASSPRGRAGSYEQYF. CDR3 sequence (DNA): TGTGCCAGTAGTCCCCGCGGGAGGGCCGGATCCTACGAGCAGTACTTC.

This clonotype was counted between two and nine times. The chain has TRBV7-9 and TRBJ2-3, with TRBD2 matching 8 bases. Germline CDR1 reads SEHNR; CDR2 reads FQNEAQ (reference sequence). The CDR3 runs 15 residues. J was trimmed by 7 bases and V by 3 bases; bases with no gene match: 9. CDR3 in DNA: TGTGCCAGCAGCTTTAGCGGGACCACACGGAATACGCAGTATTTT. Translated: CASSFSGTTRNTQYF.

The chain carries TRBV4-1 and TRBJ2-7; D not resolved. This CDR3 region has 15 residues. Germline V CDR1 and CDR2: MGHRA, YSYEKL. Trimming left V 2 bases short and J 5 bases short, with 16 bases between. The CDR3 sequence is CASSQLGLTRDEQYF. The CDR3 DNA reads as TGCGCCAGCAGCCAACTTGGATTAACCCGAGACGAGCAGTACTTC.

This sequence joins TRBV11-1 and TRBJ2-7; 10 bases match TRBD2. V gave up 5 bases and J gave up 2 bases; unmatched junction bases: 9. Germline V CDR1 and CDR2: SGHAT, FQDESV (reference sequence). The CDR3 consists of 16 residues. The CDR3 DNA sequence: TGTGCCAGCAGCCACCAGGTCCTAGCGGGGGCCTACGAGCAGTACTTC. Translation: CASSHQVLAGAYEQYF.

The CDR3 region is CASSRTEMIRTDTQYF. CDR3 DNA sequence: TGCGCCAGCAGCCGGACGGAAATGATACGCACAGATACGCAGTATTTT. This chain joins TRBV4-1 and TRBJ2-3; D gene uncertain. The CDR3 contains 16 residues. Germline V gene sequence: CDR1 MGHRA, CDR2 YSYEKL. Trimming stripped 4 bases from V and 1 base from J, with 15 bases between.

This clonotype was recorded a few times. The chain combines TRBV7-2 with TRBJ1-1; D perhaps matches TRBD1 (5 bases). Germline V lookup: CDR1 SGHTA, CDR2 FQGNSA. The CDR3 has 13 amino acids. V dropped 5 bases and J dropped 4 bases, with 11 bases sitting between them. The CDR3 nucleotides are TGTGCCAGCAGCACAACGGGGGGCACTGAAGCTTTCTTT. Protein: CASSTTGGTEAFF.

This sequence joins TRBV20-1 and TRBJ2-7, with D uncertain. V was cut by 2 bases and J by 3 bases, with 23 bases left in between. CDR3 length: 17 residues. The V gene's germline CDR1 is DFQATT and CDR2 SNEGSKA (reference sequence). The CDR3 loop reads CSARSTTPTSSFYEQYF. CDR3 bases: TGCAGTGCTAGATCAACCACCCCGACTTCTAGTTTCTACGAGCAGTACTTC.